Each of the 24 T cell receptor beta chains below was sequenced from the same sample in a study of T-cell memory formation after mild COVID-19. TCRdb used MiXCR to reprocess the 5' RACE reads, holding one entry per CDR3 protein. The sample includes around 250,000 distinct CDR3 sequences, 7.5% to 10% of them seen just once. Sequences were obtained from PBMCs or a T cell subset sorted from them (not recorded which). These receptors all come from a man younger than 35 who had mild COVID-19 (a few samples of this study predate the infection). Cell type and time point are not known.

This chain uses TRBV5-5 with TRBJ1-2; D is undetermined. The V gene's germline CDR1 is SGHKS and CDR2 YYEKEE (reference sequence). This CDR3 has 14 amino acids. V was clipped by 4 bases and J by 4 bases, with 14 bases between them. CDR3 nucleotide sequence: TGTGCCAGCAGCCTAGGACGGGAAGTCTATGGCTACACCTTC. It encodes CASSLGREVYGYTF.

This CDR3 is CASSLDPWSGYTF. CDR3 nucleotides: TGTGCCAGCAGCTTGGACCCCTGGTCTGGCTACACCTTC. This rearrangement joins TRBV5-5 to TRBJ1-2; D not certain. V lost 0 bases, J lost 7 bases, and 10 bases lay in between. Germline V gene lookup returns CDR1 SGHKS and CDR2 YYEKEE (reference sequence). The CDR3 has 13 amino acids.

This clonotype has just a few counts. The chain uses TRBV3-1 and TRBJ1-2; TRBD1 aligns across 7 bases. The junction had 8 bases not matched to a gene; V was cut back by 5 bases and J by 8 bases. The CDR3 has 13 residues. The germline gives CDR1 LGHDT, CDR2 YNNKEL (reference sequence). This chain's CDR3 is CASSLQGRAGYTF. CDR3 bases: TGTGCCAGCAGCTTACAGGGGCGCGCGGGCTACACCTTC.

The sample holds many counts of this clonotype. The genes are TRBV12-3 or TRBV12-4 and TRBJ2-3, with 9 bases identical to TRBD1. Trimming removed 5 bases from V and 1 base from J; junction bases left unmatched: 19. The CDR3 has 20 residues. The CDR3 loop reads CASSQSPGQGHSGGTDTQYF. The CDR3 region has the DNA TGTGCCAGCAGTCAATCACCGGGACAGGGACATTCGGGAGGCACAGATACGCAGTATTTT.

The J gene is TRBJ2-7, the V gene TRBV12-3 or TRBV12-4, with D tentatively TRBD1 or TRBD2 (5 bases each). This CDR3 spans 15 amino acids. Trimming removed 5 bases at V and 0 bases at J, with 14 bases between. The CDR3 coding sequence is TGTGCCAGCAGTCCGGGACGGTGGAGCTCCTACGAGCAGTACTTC. Translated: CASSPGRWSSYEQYF.

V and J are TRBV5-1 and TRBJ2-3; D is uncertain. V was cut by 0 bases and J by 13 bases, with 9 bases left in between. Germline V gene data show CDR1 as SGHRS and CDR2 as YFSETQ. The CDR3 is 11 residues long. The CDR3 bases are TGCGCCAGCAGCTTGGCCGGCGAAGAGTATTTT. It translates to CASSLAGEEYF.

This clonotype was seen a handful of times. This chain uses TRBV11-2 with TRBJ1-5, with a tentative D call TRBD1 (5 bases). The germline V and J ends were trimmed by 0 bases and 7 bases, with 13 bases remaining between them. CDR1 and CDR2 from the germline V gene are SGHAT and FQNNGV. The CDR3 covers 15 residues. CDR3 residues: CASSLDPRRGQPQHF. The CDR3 DNA reads as TGTGCCAGCAGCTTAGACCCCCGAAGGGGCCAGCCCCAGCATTTT.

The rearrangement joins TRBV20-1 to TRBJ1-6; 9 bases are shared with TRBD1. Germline V CDR1 and CDR2: DFQATT, SNEGSKA (reference sequence). The CDR3 length is 14 residues. After removal of 4 bases from V and 7 bases from J, the junction contained 5 bases not matched to a gene. In DNA, the CDR3 is TGCAGTGCTATCCCCGGACAGGGGAATTCACCCCTCCACTTT. It encodes CSAIPGQGNSPLHF.

There are a few counts of this clonotype. This chain joins TRBV6-2 or TRBV6-3 and TRBJ2-1, with no clear D. This CDR3 has 12 residues. The germline V gene encodes CDR1 MNHEY and CDR2 SVGEGT. V lost 5 bases and J 11 bases, leaving 13 bases between the germline ends. Written as DNA, the CDR3 is TGTGCCAGCAGTGATGACTTTGCCAAGCAGTTCTTC. Translated, it gives CASSDDFAKQFF.

This clonotype has ten or more counts. The chain recombines TRBV11-2 with TRBJ2-3; 8 nucleotides align to TRBD2. Germline assignment: CDR1 SGHAT and CDR2 FQNNGV. This CDR3 spans 14 amino acids. The ends lost 5 bases at V and 2 bases at J; junction bases unmatched: 3. Here the CDR3 reads CASSRGGSTDTQYF. The CDR3 DNA follows: TGTGCCAGCAGCCGCGGGGGGTCCACAGATACGCAGTATTTT.

This clonotype was seen a few times. J is TRBJ1-1 and V is TRBV12-3 or TRBV12-4; D gene ambiguous. This CDR3 region has 11 residues. V shed 7 bases and J shed 10 bases, with 13 bases lying between them. CDR3 loop: CASTPTKVAFF. DNA for the CDR3: TGTGCCAGCACCCCGACAAAGGTAGCTTTCTTT.

This clonotype was recorded a few times. The chain employs TRBV7-2 and TRBJ1-1; D may be TRBD1 (5 bases). CDR1 and CDR2 from the germline V gene are SGHTA and FQGNSA. The V end lost 2 bases, the J end lost 10 bases, and 11 bases lay between the germline ends. This CDR3 contains 12 residues. CDR3 nucleotide sequence: TGTGCCAGCAGCTTAAACAGGCTCAGAGCTTTCTTT. Protein sequence: CASSLNRLRAFF.

Only a few counts were recorded for this clonotype. CDR3 protein: CASSGLAGVNTEAFF. CDR3 in DNA: TGCGCCAGCAGCGGGCTGGCGGGGGTGAACACTGAAGCTTTCTTT. The chain employs TRBV5-1 and TRBJ1-1; D is perhaps TRBD1 (5 bases). Trimming shortened V by 4 bases and J by 0 bases, and 13 bases separated the two germline ends. The CDR3 is 15 amino acids. Germline V CDR1 and CDR2: SGHRS, YFSETQ. Drawing the rest from reference TRBV5-1 and TRBJ1-1, the complete variable domain is KAGVTQTPRYLIKTRGQQVTLSCSPISGHRSVSWYQQTPGQGLQFLFEYFSETQRNKGNFPGRFSGRQFSNSRSEMNVSTLELGDSALYLCASSGLAGVNTEAFFGQGTRLTVV.

This clonotype was counted between two and nine times. J is TRBJ2-5 and V is TRBV7-2; D is ambiguous. Trimming pared 1 base from V and 5 bases from J, leaving 11 bases between. Germline V gives CDR1 SGHTA, CDR2 FQGNSA. The CDR3 is 14 residues long. The CDR3, as DNA: TGTGCCAGCAGCTTAGACAGTACGAGGGAGACCCAGTACTTC. Its translation: CASSLDSTRETQYF.

The chain links TRBV7-2 to TRBJ2-3, with D possibly being TRBD1 (6 bases). The V gene's germline CDR1 is SGHTA and CDR2 FQGNSA. V dropped 6 bases and J dropped 9 bases, with 19 bases sitting between them. This CDR3 is 14 amino acids long. The CDR3 sequence: CASSKQGKAPTQYF. In DNA, the CDR3 is TGTGCCAGCAGTAAACAGGGAAAGGCGCCAACGCAGTATTTT. The entire variable domain, with the rest obtained from reference TRBV7-2 and TRBJ2-3, is as follows: GAGVSQSPSNKVTEKGKDVELRCDPISGHTALYWYRQSLGQGLEFLIYFQGNSAPDKSGLPSDRFSAERTGGSVSTLTIQRTQQEDSAVYLCASSKQGKAPTQYFGPGTRLTVL.

The chain links TRBV4-3 to TRBJ2-2; perhaps TRBD1 as D (7 bases). The germline V and J ends were trimmed by 7 bases and 4 bases, with 19 bases remaining between them. Germline CDR1 is LGHNA and CDR2 is YSLEER. The CDR3 loop spans 16 amino acids. This CDR3 reads CASTRRSQGGTGELFF. The CDR3 bases are TGCGCCAGCACCAGGAGGAGTCAGGGGGGCACCGGGGAGCTGTTTTTT.

This clonotype was picked up a small number of times. This sequence joins TRBV20-1 and TRBJ2-3, with a possible D match to TRBD2 (5 bases). The ends were cut back, 0 bases at V and 5 bases at J, with 12 bases in the middle. The CDR3 consists of 14 residues. Germline CDR1 is DFQATT and CDR2 is SNEGSKA (reference sequence). Here the CDR3 reads CSARDTLAGDTQYF. The CDR3 nucleotides are TGCAGTGCTAGAGATACCCTAGCTGGAGATACGCAGTATTTT.

This clonotype appeared many times. The CDR3 nucleotides read TGTGCCAGCAGCTCCCCTAAAGCGGGGAGCTCCTACGAGCAGTACGTC. This encodes CASSSPKAGSSYEQYV. This sequence joins TRBV5-6 and TRBJ2-7; 7 positions match TRBD2. V dropped 3 bases and J dropped 0; count of bases not matched to a gene: 9. Germline V gives CDR1 SGHDT, CDR2 YYEEEE. The CDR3 contains 16 residues.

The chain combines TRBV12-3 or TRBV12-4 with TRBJ1-6, with a weak D call TRBD1 (5 bases). V gave up 6 bases and J gave up 10 bases, with 19 bases separating them. CDR3 size: 15 residues. The CDR3 DNA reads as TGTGCCAGCAGCCGGGGGGTCACCACGGAATCACCCCTCCACTTT. This translates into CASSRGVTTESPLHF.

This clonotype was observed a handful of times. The chain carries TRBV28 and TRBJ1-1; TRBD1 is a possible D gene (5 bases). Germline loops: CDR1 MDHEN, CDR2 SYDVKM. Deletions cut 7 bases from V and 3 bases from J, with 12 bases between. This CDR3 region has 13 residues. The CDR3 bases are TGTGCCAGCAAGGAGGGGCAAGACACTGAAGCTTTCTTT. It codes for CASKEGQDTEAFF.

This clonotype was seen at least ten times. This chain uses TRBV7-2 with TRBJ2-7; unclear D gene. Trimming removed 5 bases from V and 2 bases from J, with 4 bases in between. The CDR3 has 11 residues. Looked up from germline, CDR1 is SGHTA and CDR2 is FQGNSA. The CDR3 sequence: CASSTTYEQYF. CDR3 coding DNA: TGTGCCAGCAGCACCACCTACGAGCAGTACTTC.

This chain joins TRBV6-5 and TRBJ1-1, with unresolved D. The CDR3 length is 14 residues. V shed 4 bases and J shed 8 bases, with 17 bases lying between them. Germline V CDR1 and CDR2: MNHEY, SVGAGI. CDR3 sequence: CASSFGLRKGEAFF. The CDR3 bases are TGTGCCAGCAGTTTTGGACTCAGAAAAGGGGAAGCTTTCTTT.

There are a few counts of this clonotype. The V gene is TRBV5-1, the J gene TRBJ2-5; possible D gene TRBD1, 6 bases. Germline CDR1 reads SGHRS; CDR2 reads YFSETQ. The V end was cut by 2 bases, the J end by 4 bases, with 12 bases between. This CDR3 contains 14 residues. The CDR3 region has the DNA TGCGCCAGCAGCTTCTTAGGGGGTGCAGAGACCCAGTACTTC. Residues: CASSFLGGAETQYF.

This clonotype appeared a few times. The chain recombines TRBV6-2 or TRBV6-3 with TRBJ1-5, with D hard to call. The CDR3 spans 16 residues. Deletions cut 0 bases from V and 2 bases from J, with 11 bases between. Looked up from germline, CDR1 is MNHEY and CDR2 is SVGEGT. CDR3 DNA: TGTGCCAGCAGTTACTCGATGACGAGGGGCAATCAGCCCCAGCATTTT. Its protein is CASSYSMTRGNQPQHF.